This TCR beta chain is from a study of blood T cell repertoires in COVID-19. As for the study in general: Samples taken during acute and convalescent COVID-19 were collected in the United States, Italy and Spain. In each case, the material was cDNA or gDNA derived from T cells, B-cell-depleted T cells, or PBMCs.

The CDR3 is 13 residues long. The V and J ends lost 1 base and 5 bases respectively, with 6 bases between them. CDR1 and CDR2 from the germline V gene are LGHNT and FRNRAP. Generated by immunoSEQ multiplex PCR, the TCRdb table keeps only in-frame clones and is missing some. The repertoire has tens of thousands of clones, 84% of them found once; the top ten carry around 1.4%. The J gene is TRBJ1-3, the V gene TRBV12-5; D perhaps matches TRBD1 (5 bases). This clonotype was obtained from a man aged 50-59 years with acute or convalescent COVID-19. Sequencing input: peripheral blood. The CDR3 region has the DNA TGTGCTAGTGGTTTGGAGGGGAGAAACACCATATATTTT. Amino acid sequence: CASGLEGRNTIYF.